Shown below are 5 T cell receptor beta chains from a single sample sequenced in a study of regulatory T cells in long-lasting Graves disease. Time point reported: newly diagnosed GD, antithyroid drugs for less than 3 months. Extracted RNA from PBMCs served as the source of the TCR library. In building TCR beta libraries, iRepertoire HTBI primers were used together with Arm-PCR of CDR3 regions. MiXCR, run by TCRdb on the multiplex PCR reads, gives a single entry per CDR3 protein. The data show 550,000 to 650,000 distinct CDR3 sequences, roughly a sixth seen once. These data also featured in a second study, about T cells in Graves' hyperthyroidism and ophthalmopathy.

Sequencing used peripheral blood mononuclear cells (PBMCs), obtained at new diagnosis, from a patient treated with antithyroid drugs. The receptors here all came from a man between 18 and 35 years old with Graves disease.

This clonotype was recorded a few times. J is TRBJ1-3 and V is TRBV19, with a weak D call TRBD1 (6 bases). This CDR3 is 15 amino acids long. With 4 bases removed from V and 0 bases from J, the gap between germline ends came to 10 bases. CDR1 and CDR2 (germline): LNHDA, SQIVND (reference sequence). CDR3 region: CASSTTGNSGNTIYF. CDR3 bases: TGTGCCAGTAGTACCACAGGGAACTCTGGAAACACCATATATTTT.

To note about this clonotype: A much larger clone differs by one base, so this may be a read error. V is TRBV3-1 and J is TRBJ2-1, with D perhaps TRBD2 (6 bases). Germline V gene sequence: CDR1 LGHDT, CDR2 YNNKEL (reference sequence). This CDR3 region has 16 residues. The CDR3 is CASSQRTRSDSGEQLF. The CDR3 DNA reads TGTGCCAGCAGCCAAAGGACTCGTTCCGATAGCGGTGAGCAGCTCTTC.

This clonotype was observed a few times. The chain combines TRBV27 with TRBJ2-7; D remains ambiguous. Germline CDR1 is MNHEY and CDR2 is SMNVEV (reference sequence). CDR3 length: 15 residues. V lost 3 bases, J lost 6 bases, and 18 bases lay in between. CDR3 sequence (DNA): TGTGCCAGCAGTTTTAAGGATTCCGTGCTAGGCGAGCAGTACTTC. This encodes CASSFKDSVLGEQYF.

This clonotype was picked up many times. The rearrangement uses TRBV15 and TRBJ2-7; 7 positions agree with TRBD2. The CDR3 loop spans 16 amino acids. CDR1 LNHNV and CDR2 YYDKDF come from the germline V gene (reference sequence). J gave up 7 bases and V 0 bases, and 12 bases lay outside the gene matches. Here the CDR3 DNA reads TGTGCCACCAGCAGAGATCGTTCGGCGGGAGCGGGGGAGCAGTACTTC. Amino acid sequence: CATSRDRSAGAGEQYF.

The chain is built from TRBV19 and TRBJ1-5; the D gene is possibly TRBD1 (5 bases). The ends were cut back, 2 bases at V and 9 bases at J, with 14 bases in the middle. The CDR3 totals 14 residues. The germline gives CDR1 LNHDA, CDR2 SQIVND (reference sequence). In DNA, the CDR3 is TGTGCCAGTAGTATACGGGGGGTTCGAAGGCCCCAGCATTTT. Translation: CASSIRGVRRPQHF.